What follows is one T cell receptor (beta chain) and its context. Its antigen is unknown. This sample was included in a study of spatial heterogeneity in lung cancer. Background on the study: Among detected sequences, beta-chain ones consistently exceeded alpha-chain ones in number. Raw sequencing reads included, on average, more than 8.5 appearances of each unique TCR and UMI combination. Study-level results: Ubiquitous expanded tumor TCRs appeared in blood more at resection than follow-up.

TCRdb called the 5' RACE reads again in MiXCR, with one record for every CDR3 protein. Among around 110,000 distinct CDR3 sequences listed, 12% were seen once. Regarding time point: blood at routine non-recurrence follow-up after resection. Researchers sequenced whole RNA taken from tumor, nontumor lung or frozen PBMC without sorting. CDR1 is SGHRS and CDR2 is YFSETQ in the germline V gene. This CDR3 contains 17 residues. Losses at the gene ends were 6 bases for V and 0 bases for J; bases not matched to a gene: 9. The receptor comes from a male donor with early-stage non-small cell lung cancer. This chain uses TRBV5-1 with TRBJ2-2; the match to TRBD1 covers 9 bases. Sequenced here: PBMCs, sampled at follow-up. CDR3 sequence: CASKPRTGGANTGELFF. DNA for the CDR3: TGCGCCAGCAAGCCTCGAACAGGGGGCGCGAACACCGGGGAGCTGTTTTTT.